This T cell receptor beta chain derives from a study of neoadjuvant anti-PD-1 for oral cavity cancer. Study overall: Around day 43, patients without progression received a fourth nivolumab dose before surgery. The study, taken as a whole, reports: Pretreatment Treg/Th17 ratio correlated inversely with post-treatment tumor clonality.

Time point of the sample: after neoadjuvant nivolumab, at surgical resection. Patients had HPV-negative, locally advanced oral cavity squamous cell carcinoma. Sequencing used immunoSEQ multiplex PCR; TCRdb keeps in-frame clones, though not all of them. The sample holds approximately 23,000 clones, around 43% seen once. With respect to this clone: Its antigen is unidentified.

Here the sequenced sample was tumor tissue, taken after nivolumab (anti-PD-1) treatment. This TCR derives from a person aged 40 to 85 with oral cavity squamous cell carcinoma.

The CDR3 sequence: CASSTPKGAANEKLFF. The CDR3 nucleotides read TGTGCCAGCAGCACCCCAAAGGGGGCAGCTAATGAAAAACTGTTTTTT. V gene TRBV28 combines with J gene TRBJ1-4, with 7 bases lining up with TRBD1. With 6 bases clipped from V and 3 bases from J, the junction kept 10 bases outside the gene matches. CDR1 and CDR2 from the germline V gene are MDHEN and SYDVKM. The CDR3 has 16 residues.